This T cell receptor (beta chain) was found in a study of blood T cell repertoires in COVID-19. CDR3 length: 13 amino acids. Original data processing: Amplification of reference gene primers provided the estimated nucleated cell counts. Repertoires were generated with immunoSEQ multiplex PCR, while TCRdb's copy carries only in-frame clones and drops some. V and J calls and clone size are as listed in that table; D and trimming were resolved from the DNA. The table shows tens of thousands of clones, with about 89% occurring only once. The source material was peripheral blood. V is TRBV21-1 and J is TRBJ2-7; TRBD1 reflects the table's D call only, with no check against the DNA. TRBV21-1 is deemed a pseudogene. This receptor was obtained from a human donor in a cohort sampled during active COVID-19. CDR3: CASSKAPSYEQYF. Written as DNA, the CDR3 is TGTGCCAGCAGCAAGGCTCCTTCCTACGAGCAGTACTTC.